This T cell receptor (beta chain) was observed in a study of cytomegalovirus exposure and HLA in healthy donors. This clone was seen a single time. What it binds is unknown. These donors, healthy bone marrow donors, were studied. PCR primers comprised 60 Vbeta and 13 Jbeta primers. The authors' processing: Unique TCR beta chains totaled roughly 80 million in a later count, with around 11 million of them shared. Repertoires were generated with immunoSEQ multiplex PCR, while TCRdb's copy carries only in-frame clones and drops some. That table supplies the V and J calls and clone size; D and trimming were determined from the DNA. In the table there are 250,000 to 350,000 clones, roughly 85% of which are singletons. Study results and limitations: At a 0.05 false discovery rate, a later analysis found approximately 15,000 TCR beta sequences to be associated with HLA alleles.

The CDR3 totals 15 residues. In germline, CDR1 is SEHNR, CDR2 FQNEAQ (reference sequence). V lost 1 base, J lost 3 bases, and 10 bases lay in between. The sequence was collected from a man aged 40-55 years in good health and CMV-seropositive. The sequenced material came from PBMCs. The chain uses TRBV7-9 and TRBJ2-1; D may be TRBD1 (6 bases). CDR3 sequence reads: CASSLGTDSYNEQFF. DNA of the CDR3: TGTGCCAGCAGCTTAGGGACAGACAGCTACAATGAGCAGTTCTTC.